This entry describes one T cell receptor beta chain. The antigen is undetermined. Random hexamers served to reverse transcribe about 0.5 to 1 ug RNA. Across 54 Vbeta and 13 Jbeta, TCR beta CDR3 was amplified with immunoSEQ multiplex PCR. TCRdb reprocessed the immunoSEQ multiplex PCR reads via MiXCR and lists one record per CDR3 protein. The table includes approximately 80,000 distinct CDR3 sequences, roughly 95% detected once. This record comes from a study of CD8 T cells in Susac syndrome. Broader study findings: Susac-specific public clones were found in total CD8+ and CD8+ TEMRA repertoires, numbering approximately 15 and five, respectively.

The V and J ends lost 6 bases and 3 bases respectively, with 14 bases between them. The CDR3 covers 14 residues. Germline lookup yields CDR1 ENHRY and CDR2 SYGVKD. Negative isolation yielded CD4+ and CD8+ T cells, and FACS enriched TEMRA cells. The chain is built from TRBV10-3 and TRBJ2-5; either TRBD1 or TRBD2 may supply D (5 bases each). This sequence was found in a human donor with Susac syndrome. The sequenced material came from CD8+ T cells from PBMCs. The CDR3 protein is CAISLNLGEETQYF. In DNA, the CDR3 is TGTGCCATCAGCCTGAATTTGGGGGAAGAGACCCAGTACTTC.